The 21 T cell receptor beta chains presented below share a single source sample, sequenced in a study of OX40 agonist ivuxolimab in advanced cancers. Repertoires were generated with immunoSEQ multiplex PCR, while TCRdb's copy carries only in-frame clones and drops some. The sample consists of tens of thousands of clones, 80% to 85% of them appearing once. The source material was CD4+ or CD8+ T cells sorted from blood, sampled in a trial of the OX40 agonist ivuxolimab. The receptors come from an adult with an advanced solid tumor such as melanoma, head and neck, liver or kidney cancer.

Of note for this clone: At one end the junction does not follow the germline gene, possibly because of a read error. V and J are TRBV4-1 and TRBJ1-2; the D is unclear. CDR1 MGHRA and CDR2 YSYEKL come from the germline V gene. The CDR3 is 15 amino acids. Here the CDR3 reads CASNQDLGTNYGYTF. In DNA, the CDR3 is TGCGCCAGCAACCAAGATCTGGGGACTAACTATGGCTACACCTTC.

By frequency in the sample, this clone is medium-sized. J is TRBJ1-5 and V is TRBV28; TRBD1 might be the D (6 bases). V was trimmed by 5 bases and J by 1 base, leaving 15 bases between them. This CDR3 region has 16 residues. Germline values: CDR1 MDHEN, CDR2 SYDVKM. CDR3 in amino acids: CASSPTQGTSNQPQHF. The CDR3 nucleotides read TGTGCCAGCAGTCCTACACAGGGAACGAGCAATCAGCCCCAGCATTTT.

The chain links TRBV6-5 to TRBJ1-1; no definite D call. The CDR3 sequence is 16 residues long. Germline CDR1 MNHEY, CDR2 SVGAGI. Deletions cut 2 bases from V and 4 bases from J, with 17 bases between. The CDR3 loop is CASSYVRFGRGTEAFF. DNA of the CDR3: TGTGCCAGCAGTTACGTGAGGTTCGGTCGGGGCACTGAAGCTTTCTTT.

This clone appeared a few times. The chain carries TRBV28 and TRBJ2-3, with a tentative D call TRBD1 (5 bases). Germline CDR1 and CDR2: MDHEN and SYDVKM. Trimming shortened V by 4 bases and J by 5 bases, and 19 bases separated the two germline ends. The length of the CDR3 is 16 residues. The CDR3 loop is CASSSNPLGVGDTQYF. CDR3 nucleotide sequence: TGTGCCAGCAGTTCTAACCCTCTAGGGGTTGGAGATACGCAGTATTTT. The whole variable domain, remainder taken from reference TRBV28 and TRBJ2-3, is DVKVTQSSRYLVKRTGEKVFLECVQDMDHENMFWYRQDPGLGLRLIYFSYDVKMKEKGDIPEGYSVSREKKERFSLILESASTNQTSMYLCASSSNPLGVGDTQYFGPGTRLTVL.

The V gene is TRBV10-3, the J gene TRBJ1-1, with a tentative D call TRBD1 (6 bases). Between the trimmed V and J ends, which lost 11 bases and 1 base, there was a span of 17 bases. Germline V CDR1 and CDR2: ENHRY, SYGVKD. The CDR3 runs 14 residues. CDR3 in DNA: TGTGCCTCCACCCAGGGGCAGGCGAACACTGAAGCTTTCTTT. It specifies CASTQGQANTEAFF.

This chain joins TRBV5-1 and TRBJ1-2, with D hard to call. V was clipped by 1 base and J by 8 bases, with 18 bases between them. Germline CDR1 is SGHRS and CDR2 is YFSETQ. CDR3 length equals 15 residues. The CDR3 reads CASSLISPGPKGYTF. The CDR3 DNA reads TGCGCCAGCAGCTTGATCAGCCCGGGTCCCAAGGGCTACACCTTC.

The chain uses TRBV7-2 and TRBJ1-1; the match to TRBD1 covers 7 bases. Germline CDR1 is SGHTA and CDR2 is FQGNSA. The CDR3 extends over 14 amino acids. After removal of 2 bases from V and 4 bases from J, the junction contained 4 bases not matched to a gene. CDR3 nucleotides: TGTGCCAGCAGCTTAAAAACAGGGGCCACTGAAGCTTTCTTT. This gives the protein CASSLKTGATEAFF.

CDR3 nucleotides: TGCGCCAGCAGCTTGCTGACAGGGAGTAACTATGGCTACACCTTC. Encoded protein: CASSLLTGSNYGYTF. The chain carries TRBV5-1 and TRBJ1-2; 7 bases are a match to TRBD1. This CDR3 has 15 amino acids. Trimming took 1 base from V and 1 from J; bases not matched to a gene: 4. Germline CDR1 is SGHRS and CDR2 is YFSETQ.

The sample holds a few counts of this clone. This CDR3 reads CASARELASYNEQFF. The CDR3 DNA follows: TGCGCCAGCGCCCGGGAACTAGCAAGCTACAATGAGCAGTTCTTC. V gene TRBV5-1 combines with J gene TRBJ2-1; a possible D gene is TRBD2 (6 bases). This CDR3 contains 15 residues. From germline, CDR1 is SGHRS and CDR2 YFSETQ. Trimming pared 7 bases from V and 3 bases from J, leaving 17 bases between.

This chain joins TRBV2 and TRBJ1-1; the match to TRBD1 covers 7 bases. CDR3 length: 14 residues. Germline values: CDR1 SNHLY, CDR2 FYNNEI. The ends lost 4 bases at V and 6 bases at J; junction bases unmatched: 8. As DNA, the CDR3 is TGTGCCAGCAGTGGACAGGGCCGAGGGGCTGAAGCTTTCTTT. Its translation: CASSGQGRGAEAFF.

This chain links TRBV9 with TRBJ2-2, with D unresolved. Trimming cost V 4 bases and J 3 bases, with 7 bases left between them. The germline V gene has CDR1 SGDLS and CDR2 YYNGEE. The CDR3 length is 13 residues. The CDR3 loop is CASSPQHTGELFF. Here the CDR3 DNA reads TGTGCCAGCAGCCCCCAACACACCGGGGAGCTGTTTTTT.

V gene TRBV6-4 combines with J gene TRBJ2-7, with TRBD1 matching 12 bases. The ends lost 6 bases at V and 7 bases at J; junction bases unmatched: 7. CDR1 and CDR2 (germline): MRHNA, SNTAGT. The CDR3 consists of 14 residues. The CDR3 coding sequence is TGTGCCAGCAGGCCGGGACAGGGGGCAGGAGAGCAGTACTTC. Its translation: CASRPGQGAGEQYF.

This CDR3 is CASRTTVDTQYF. CDR3 coding DNA: TGTGCCAGCAGAACCACGGTAGATACGCAGTATTTT. The J gene is TRBJ2-3, the V gene TRBV6-6, with unresolved D. Looked up from germline, CDR1 is MNHNY and CDR2 is SVGAGI (reference sequence). The ends were cut back, 6 bases at V and 5 bases at J, with 9 bases in the middle. The CDR3 spans 12 residues.

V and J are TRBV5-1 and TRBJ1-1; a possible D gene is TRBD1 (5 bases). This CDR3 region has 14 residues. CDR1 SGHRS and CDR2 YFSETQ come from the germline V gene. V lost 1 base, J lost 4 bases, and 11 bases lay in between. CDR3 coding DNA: TGCGCCAGCAGCTTGATGGGGGATAGCACTGAAGCTTTCTTT. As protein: CASSLMGDSTEAFF.

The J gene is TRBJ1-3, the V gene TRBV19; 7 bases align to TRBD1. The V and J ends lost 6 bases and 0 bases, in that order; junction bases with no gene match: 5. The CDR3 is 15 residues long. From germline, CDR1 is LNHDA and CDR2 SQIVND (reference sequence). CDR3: CASSRGQTSGNTIYF. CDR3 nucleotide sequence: TGTGCCAGTAGCAGGGGACAGACCTCTGGAAACACCATATATTTT.

CDR3: CASRRPTGRTEAFF. In DNA, the CDR3 is TGTGCCAGCAGAAGACCGACAGGGCGGACTGAAGCTTTCTTT. The chain has TRBV6-5 and TRBJ1-1; 7 bases are shared with TRBD1. This CDR3 region has 14 residues. Trimming took 6 bases from V and 5 from J; bases not matched to a gene: 9. Germline loops: CDR1 MNHEY, CDR2 SVGAGI.

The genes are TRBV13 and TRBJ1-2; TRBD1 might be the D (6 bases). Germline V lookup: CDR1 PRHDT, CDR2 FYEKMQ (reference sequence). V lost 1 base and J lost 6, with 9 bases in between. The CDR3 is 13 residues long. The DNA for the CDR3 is TGTGCCAGCAGCTTAGTAGGGGGAGATGGCTACACCTTC. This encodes CASSLVGGDGYTF.

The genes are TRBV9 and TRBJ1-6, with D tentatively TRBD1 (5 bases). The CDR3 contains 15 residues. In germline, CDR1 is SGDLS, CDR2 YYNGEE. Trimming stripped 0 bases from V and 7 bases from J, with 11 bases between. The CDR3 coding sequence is TGTGCCAGCAGCGTAGGGGGGAGGGAAAATTCACCCCTCCACTTT. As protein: CASSVGGRENSPLHF.

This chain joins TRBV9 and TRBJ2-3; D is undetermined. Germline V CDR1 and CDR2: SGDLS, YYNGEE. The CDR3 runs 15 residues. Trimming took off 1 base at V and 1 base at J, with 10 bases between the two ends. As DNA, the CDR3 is TGTGCCAGCAGCGTAATCCCCACGGGCACAGATACGCAGTATTTT. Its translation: CASSVIPTGTDTQYF.

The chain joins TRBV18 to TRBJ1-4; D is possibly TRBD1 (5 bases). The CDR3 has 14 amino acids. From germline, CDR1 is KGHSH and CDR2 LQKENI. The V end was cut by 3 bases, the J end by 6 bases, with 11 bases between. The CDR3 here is CASSPLRGDEKLFF. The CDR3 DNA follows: TGTGCCAGCTCACCCCTTAGAGGGGATGAAAAACTGTTTTTT.

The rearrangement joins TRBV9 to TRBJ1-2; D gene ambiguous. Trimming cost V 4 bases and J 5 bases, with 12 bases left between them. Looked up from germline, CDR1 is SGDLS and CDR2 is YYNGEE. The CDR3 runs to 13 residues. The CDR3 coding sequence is TGTGCCAGCAGCACCCCCAGTTGGTATGGCTACACCTTC. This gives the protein CASSTPSWYGYTF.